Listed below are T cell receptor beta chains from one sample, sequenced in a study of blood T cells in healthy people across ages. Each CDR3 protein is one row after TCRdb ran MiXCR on the 5' RACE reads. The sample has 500,000 to 600,000 distinct CDR3 sequences, roughly 29% seen once; the top ten hold around 20%. Sequences were obtained from blood. The receptor set was obtained from a woman in her 70s in good health. Both conserved end residues are part of each CDR3. A D gene is named only where the DNA matches it firmly. Some rows mark clone size as missing; the rest say once, few, many or name a class of expanded clone.

J gene | D gene | clone size | V gene | CDR3 protein | CDR3 DNA
TRBJ2-7 | - | few | TRBV7-2 | CASSLAYSTAGSYEQYF | TGTGCCAGCAGCTTAGCATATTCGACGGCGGGGTCCTACGAGCAGTACTTC
TRBJ2-2 | TRBD1 | few | TRBV11-2 | CASSLQPGTVNTGELFF | TGTGCCAGCAGCCTTCAACCCGGGACAGTGAACACCGGGGAGCTGTTTTTT
TRBJ1-5 | - | few | TRBV27 | CASSFRYPESNQPQHF | TGTGCCAGCAGTTTCCGCTACCCTGAGAGCAATCAGCCCCAGCATTTT
TRBJ1-1 | - | - | TRBV6-2/TRBV6-3 | CASSRNLLNTEAFF | TGTGCCAGCAGTCGAAATCTTCTGAACACTGAAGCTTTCTTT
TRBJ1-4 | - | - | TRBV10-3 | CAIRQGSDEKLFF | TGTGCCATCAGACAGGGCTCGGACGAAAAACTGTTTTTT
TRBJ2-1 | TRBD2 | few | TRBV5-5 | CASSPRSLSGTSGAPTQFF | TGTGCCAGCAGCCCCCGTTCCCTTTCCGGGACTAGCGGGGCGCCTACCCAGTTCTTC
TRBJ2-1 | TRBD2 | few | TRBV4-3 | CASSQSVLAGYNEQFF | TGCGCCAGCAGCCAAAGTGTTCTAGCGGGCTACAATGAGCAGTTCTTC
TRBJ1-1 | - | few | TRBV9 | CASSPNVDTEAFF | TGTGCCAGCAGCCCCAACGTCGACACTGAAGCTTTCTTT
TRBJ2-1 | - | - | TRBV20-1 | CSASDSVYNEQFF | TGCAGTGCTAGTGACAGTGTCTACAATGAGCAGTTCTTC
TRBJ2-5 | TRBD2 | - | TRBV2 | CASTRGSGQETQYF | TGTGCCAGCACTCGCGGGAGCGGCCAAGAGACCCAGTACTTC
TRBJ1-2 | - | few | TRBV24-1 | CATSDGGDMPYGYTF | TGTGCCACCAGTGATGGAGGAGACATGCCCTATGGCTACACCTTC
TRBJ2-1 | - | - | TRBV20-1 | CSALTGTVREQFF | TGCAGTGCCCTCACAGGAACGGTACGCGAGCAGTTCTTC
TRBJ1-6 | - | - | TRBV11-3 | CASRLADTYNSPLHF | TGTGCCAGCAGGCTAGCGGACACCTATAATTCACCCCTCCACTTT
TRBJ2-1 | - | - | TRBV20-1 | CSARDGGQSQGEQFF | TGCAGTGCTAGAGACGGGGGACAAAGCCAAGGTGAGCAGTTCTTC
TRBJ2-1 | TRBD1 | - | TRBV6-2/TRBV6-3 | CASSYSPGGSYNEQFF | TGTGCCAGCAGTTACAGCCCAGGGGGCTCCTACAATGAGCAGTTCTTC
TRBJ2-6 | - | - | TRBV20-1 | CSARDGPGANVLTF | TGCAGTGCTAGAGATGGGCCCGGGGCCAACGTCCTGACTTTC
TRBJ1-1 | - | few | TRBV2 | CASSEAFTAAEAFF | TGTGCCAGCAGTGAAGCGTTCACAGCTGCTGAAGCTTTCTTT
TRBJ2-1 | TRBD2 | few | TRBV20-1 | CSTSPSGGRYNEQFF | TGCAGTACTAGTCCTAGCGGGGGGCGTTACAATGAGCAGTTCTTC
TRBJ2-6 | TRBD2 | few | TRBV6-2/TRBV6-3 | CASTTGGSGANVLTF | TGTGCCAGCACCACGGGGGGATCCGGGGCCAACGTCCTGACTTTC
TRBJ1-3 | TRBD1 | - | TRBV9 | CASSGQGTGNTIYF | TGTGCCAGCAGCGGACAGGGAACTGGAAACACCATATATTTT
TRBJ2-3 | - | few | TRBV9 | CASSAGSTDTQYF | TGTGCCAGCAGCGCGGGGAGCACAGATACGCAGTATTTT
TRBJ2-7 | - | - | TRBV20-1 | CSASGQAAREQYF | TGCAGTGCTAGCGGGCAGGCGGCGCGCGAGCAGTACTTC
TRBJ2-3 | - | - | TRBV2 | CASSTTRFGDTQYF | TGTGCCAGCAGTACGACTAGGTTTGGAGATACGCAGTATTTT
TRBJ2-7 | TRBD2 | few | TRBV7-2 | CASSPYRLAPSEQYF | TGTGCCAGCAGCCCTTATCGACTAGCCCCCAGCGAGCAGTACTTC
TRBJ2-1 | - | - | TRBV12-3/TRBV12-4 | CASSLRTSMEQFF | TGTGCCAGCAGTTTACGGACGAGCATGGAGCAGTTCTTC
TRBJ2-3 | TRBD2 | few | TRBV20-1 | CSAPGLAGVSSSTDTQYF | TGCAGTGCTCCAGGTCTAGCGGGGGTCTCTTCTAGCACAGATACGCAGTATTTT
TRBJ2-2 | - | - | TRBV6-2/TRBV6-3 | CASTGVRSGELFF | TGTGCCAGCACGGGAGTGAGGTCCGGGGAGCTGTTTTTT
TRBJ1-1 | TRBD1 | - | TRBV11-1 | CASRPGQGALAFF | TGTGCCAGCAGACCGGGACAGGGGGCTTTAGCTTTCTTT
TRBJ1-1 | - | few | TRBV5-5 | CASSFTSGLLEAFF | TGTGCCAGCAGCTTTACAAGCGGGCTCCTTGAAGCTTTCTTT
TRBJ2-7 | TRBD1 | few | TRBV12-3/TRBV12-4 | CASSSHGQGYEQYF | TGTGCCAGCAGTTCTCACGGACAGGGCTATGAGCAGTACTTC